This passage covers 29 T cell receptor beta chains from one sample sequenced in a study of shared T cell receptors in the human thymus. Produced via immunoSEQ multiplex PCR; TCRdb's table is partial and in-frame only. The sample lists approximately 760,000 clones; approximately 83% were seen once. In addition, the sample was reused for a study of human thymus T cells.

Material: thymocytes. The receptor source for this set is a girl under three years old with a congenital heart defect.

This clone has more than one count but fewer than ten. The chain is built from TRBV30 and TRBJ1-2, with a possible D match to TRBD1 (5 bases). Trimming took 2 bases from V and 2 from J, leaving 9 bases between them. Germline-derived CDR1 and CDR2 are GTSNPN and SVGIG (reference sequence). The CDR3 contains 13 residues. The CDR3 loop reads CAWSPGRNYGYTF. CDR3 nucleotides: TGTGCCTGGAGTCCAGGGAGGAACTATGGCTACACCTTC.

This rearrangement joins TRBV19 to TRBJ1-1; D perhaps matches TRBD1 (5 bases). The CDR3 has 15 amino acids. The V end was cut by 1 base, the J end by 2 bases, with 11 bases between. Germline V lookup: CDR1 LNHDA, CDR2 SQIVND (reference sequence). CDR3 sequence reads: CASSIAGQGNTEAFF. CDR3 coding DNA: TGTGCCAGTAGTATAGCAGGCCAGGGAAACACTGAAGCTTTCTTT.

Here the CDR3 reads CASSQDRGDEQYF. Here the CDR3 DNA reads TGTGCCAGCAGCCAAGACAGGGGCGACGAGCAGTACTTC. This sequence joins TRBV7-7 and TRBJ2-7; 8 bases line up with TRBD1. The trim removed 5 bases at V and 5 bases at J, leaving 5 bases unmatched. Germline lookup yields CDR1 SSHAT and CDR2 FNYEAQ (reference sequence). CDR3 size: 13 residues.

J is TRBJ1-1 and V is TRBV5-6; D is unclear. CDR1 is SGHDT, CDR2 YYEEEE, per germline. This CDR3 has 14 residues. Trimming pared 2 bases from V and 1 base from J, leaving 9 bases between. The CDR3 DNA reads TGTGCCAGCAGCTTCTGGCGGGGGAACACTGAAGCTTTCTTT. Encoded protein: CASSFWRGNTEAFF.

This rearrangement joins TRBV7-8 to TRBJ2-1, with 11 positions matching TRBD2. CDR3 length equals 16 residues. V lost 5 bases and J lost 3; bases outside the gene matches: 6. Germline V lookup: CDR1 SGHVS, CDR2 FQNEAQ. CDR3 in DNA: TGTGCCAGCAGCGCGAGGACTAGCGGGCGCTACAATGAGCAGTTCTTC. Translated, it gives CASSARTSGRYNEQFF.

This chain connects TRBV7-3 to TRBJ2-5; the match to TRBD2 covers 7 bases. The CDR3 consists of 15 residues. Germline CDR1 SGHTA, CDR2 FQGTGA. The ends lost 0 bases at V and 5 bases at J; junction bases unmatched: 6. In DNA form, the CDR3 reads TGTGCCAGCAGCTTAACACCAGGGAGGGTCGAGACCCAGTACTTC. Amino acids: CASSLTPGRVETQYF.

Turning to this clone: Other DNA sequences in the sample encode the same CDR3. This chain links TRBV5-1 with TRBJ2-1; 12 bases are shared with TRBD2. The ends lost 4 bases at V and 4 bases at J; junction bases unmatched: 9. The CDR3 has 17 amino acids. Germline values: CDR1 SGHRS, CDR2 YFSETQ. In nucleotides, the CDR3 is TGCGCCAGCAGCCCGGGACTAGCGGGCCTTTCATACAATGAGCAGTTCTTC. Translation gives CASSPGLAGLSYNEQFF.

This rearrangement joins TRBV14 to TRBJ1-2; TRBD1 matches 10 bases. The ends lost 4 bases at V and 3 bases at J; junction bases unmatched: 5. This CDR3 has 15 amino acids. Germline CDR1 is SGHDN and CDR2 is FVKESK. The CDR3 sequence is CASSPTGGRDYGYTF. The CDR3 coding sequence is TGTGCCAGCAGCCCGACAGGGGGCAGAGACTATGGCTACACCTTC.

The V call is TRBV4-3, the J call TRBJ2-7, with D tentatively TRBD1 (6 bases). The V gene lost 0 bases and the J gene lost 3 bases, with 12 bases spanning the gap. Germline V CDR1 and CDR2: LGHNA, YSLEER. This CDR3 contains 15 residues. CDR3: CASSQDHGTYYEQYF. In nucleotides, the CDR3 is TGCGCCAGCAGCCAAGATCACGGGACATACTACGAGCAGTACTTC.

This clone was observed a handful of times. The V call is TRBV9, the J call TRBJ2-1, with a tentative D call TRBD1 (5 bases). The V and J ends lost 4 bases and 8 bases respectively, with 16 bases between them. CDR1 is SGDLS, CDR2 YYNGEE, per germline. The CDR3 has 14 residues. The CDR3 reads CASSPSGLVYEQFF. For the CDR3, the DNA is TGTGCCAGCAGCCCGTCAGGGCTTGTCTATGAGCAGTTCTTC.

This chain joins TRBV5-5 and TRBJ1-1, with a weak D call TRBD1 (5 bases). CDR3 length: 14 amino acids. Deletions cut 2 bases from V and 1 base from J, with 9 bases between. Germline V gene data show CDR1 as SGHKS and CDR2 as YYEKEE (reference sequence). The CDR3 here is CASSFAGWNTEAFF. The DNA for the CDR3 is TGTGCCAGCAGCTTCGCAGGGTGGAACACTGAAGCTTTCTTT.

V and J are TRBV10-2 and TRBJ1-2; 7 bases fit TRBD1. The V and J ends lost 2 bases and 4 bases, in that order; junction bases with no gene match: 4. The CDR3 totals 14 residues. Germline loops: CDR1 WSHSY, CDR2 SAAADI. CDR3 nucleotide sequence: TGCGCCAGCAGTGAGCCTGGGACAGCCTATGGCTACACCTTC. It is translated as CASSEPGTAYGYTF.

This clone was counted between two and nine times. The V call is TRBV19, the J call TRBJ1-1; 7 bases are a match to TRBD1. Trimming took 7 bases from V and 2 from J; bases not matched to a gene: 4. Germline V lookup: CDR1 LNHDA, CDR2 SQIVND (reference sequence). The CDR3 has 13 amino acids. CDR3 amino acids: CASIDRANTEAFF. The CDR3 DNA sequence: TGTGCCAGTATCGACAGGGCCAACACTGAAGCTTTCTTT.

The chain has TRBV28 and TRBJ2-3; TRBD1 agrees at 7 bases. The V and J ends lost 0 bases and 0 bases, in that order; junction bases with no gene match: 15. This CDR3 region has 20 residues. The germline CDR1 and CDR2 sequences are MDHEN and SYDVKM. This chain's CDR3 is CASSLWKGQINCNSTDTQYF. CDR3 sequence (DNA): TGTGCCAGCAGTTTATGGAAGGGACAGATAAACTGCAATAGCACAGATACGCAGTATTTT. Full variable domain (remainder filled in from reference TRBV28 and TRBJ2-3): DVKVTQSSRYLVKRTGEKVFLECVQDMDHENMFWYRQDPGLGLRLIYFSYDVKMKEKGDIPEGYSVSREKKERFSLILESASTNQTSMYLCASSLWKGQINCNSTDTQYFGPGTRLTVL.

This clone was recorded once. V is TRBV15 and J is TRBJ1-5; D not certain. Per germline, CDR1 LNHNV and CDR2 YYDKDF (reference sequence). This CDR3 has 14 amino acids. V lost 6 bases and J 4 bases, leaving 13 bases between the germline ends. CDR3 in amino acids: CATREEGRNQPQHF. DNA for the CDR3: TGTGCCACCAGAGAAGAGGGAAGAAATCAGCCCCAGCATTTT.

The chain links TRBV11-2 to TRBJ2-5; the match to TRBD2 covers 7 bases. The V segment lost 1 base and the J segment 5 bases; nucleotides outside the gene matches: 10. The germline gives CDR1 SGHAT, CDR2 FQNNGV. This CDR3 has 16 residues. This chain's CDR3 is CASSLVEQRDWETQYF. CDR3 sequence (DNA): TGTGCCAGCAGCTTAGTAGAACAGCGGGACTGGGAGACCCAGTACTTC.

The chain is built from TRBV5-1 and TRBJ2-3; D not certain. Germline V gives CDR1 SGHRS, CDR2 YFSETQ. There are 13 residues in the CDR3. V was clipped by 1 base and J by 4 bases, with 7 bases between them. CDR3 in amino acids: CASSLNLADTQYF. The CDR3 DNA reads TGCGCCAGCAGCTTGAATTTAGCAGATACGCAGTATTTT.

The V call is TRBV27, the J call TRBJ2-6; 10 bases are a match to TRBD1. Germline values: CDR1 MNHEY, CDR2 SMNVEV (reference sequence). There are 19 residues in the CDR3. With V trimmed by 4 bases and J by 0 bases, 9 bases remained unmatched. The CDR3 bases are TGTGCCAGCAGTTCCCTGGGACAGGGGCCTGGCTCTGGGGCCAACGTCCTGACTTTC. This encodes CASSSLGQGPGSGANVLTF.

CDR3 sequence reads: CASSEFGKGASGANVLTF. DNA for the CDR3: TGTGCCAGCAGTGAATTTGGAAAGGGGGCCTCTGGGGCCAACGTCCTGACTTTC. This chain joins TRBV25-1 and TRBJ2-6; the match to TRBD1 covers 7 bases. Germline CDR1 MGHDK, CDR2 SYGVNS. The CDR3 extends over 18 amino acids. The J segment lost 0 bases and the V segment lost 1 base, leaving 6 bases of the junction unmatched.

The sample holds a few counts of this clone. This chain joins TRBV4-1 and TRBJ1-5; 7 bases line up with TRBD1. V shed 0 bases, J shed 5 bases, and the junction held 10 bases outside the gene matches. The CDR3 length is 17 residues. Looked up from germline, CDR1 is MGHRA and CDR2 is YSYEKL. The CDR3 sequence: CASSQEPRDSMDQPQHF. CDR3 DNA sequence: TGCGCCAGCAGCCAAGAGCCTAGGGACAGTATGGATCAGCCCCAGCATTTT.

The V gene is TRBV7-8, the J gene TRBJ2-3; a possible D gene is TRBD1 (6 bases). V dropped 10 bases and J dropped 4 bases, with 24 bases sitting between them. Germline CDR1 reads SGHVS; CDR2 reads FQNEAQ. The length of the CDR3 is 16 residues. This chain's CDR3 is CATDHRYREWPDTQYF. The CDR3 DNA follows: TGTGCCACCGACCATAGATACAGGGAATGGCCAGATACGCAGTATTTT.

V is TRBV11-2 and J is TRBJ2-7, with D perhaps matching TRBD2 (6 bases). There are 16 residues in the CDR3. The V gene's germline CDR1 is SGHAT and CDR2 FQNNGV. V was shortened by 0 bases and J by 2 bases, with 14 bases between the two germline ends. CDR3: CASSLDGGTATYEQYF. The CDR3 nucleotides are TGTGCCAGCAGCTTAGATGGGGGGACGGCGACCTACGAGCAGTACTTC.

This rearrangement joins TRBV19 to TRBJ2-3; 9 nucleotides agree with TRBD1. The V and J ends lost 2 bases and 2 bases, in that order; junction bases with no gene match: 5. The V gene's germline CDR1 is LNHDA and CDR2 SQIVND (reference sequence). The CDR3 consists of 16 residues. CDR3 sequence: CASSISGTGNTDTQYF. The CDR3 nucleotides read TGTGCCAGTAGTATAAGCGGGACAGGGAACACAGATACGCAGTATTTT.

The chain couples TRBV7-3 to TRBJ1-6, with D unresolved. The germline V gene encodes CDR1 SGHTA and CDR2 FQGTGA. The CDR3 consists of 13 residues. Trimming stripped 5 bases from V and 8 bases from J, with 10 bases between. The CDR3 DNA reads TGTGCCAGCAGCCCCCGGCGGGATTCACCCCTCCACTTT. Amino acid sequence: CASSPRRDSPLHF.

This clone was recorded only once. The rearrangement uses TRBV5-1 and TRBJ2-1; D uncertain. V lost 0 bases and J 6 bases, leaving 16 bases between the germline ends. Germline CDR1 reads SGHRS; CDR2 reads YFSETQ. This CDR3 region has 16 residues. The DNA of the CDR3 is TGCGCCAGCAGCTTGGTCTCGCAGTCGCCATCCAATGAGCAGTTCTTC. Translating it yields CASSLVSQSPSNEQFF.

This chain connects TRBV12-5 to TRBJ2-1, with TRBD1 identical over 7 bases. This CDR3 has 15 residues. J lost 2 bases, V lost 1 base, and 2 bases had no gene match. From germline, CDR1 is LGHNT and CDR2 FRNRAP. CDR3 coding DNA: TGTGCTAGTGGTTTGGGGCAGGGGGCCTACAATGAGCAGTTCTTC. Its protein is CASGLGQGAYNEQFF.

V usage is TRBV5-1 and J usage is TRBJ1-1, with D tentatively TRBD1 (5 bases). The CDR3 is made up of 16 amino acids. Trimming shortened V by 0 bases and J by 1 base, and 13 bases separated the two germline ends. Germline V gives CDR1 SGHRS, CDR2 YFSETQ. DNA of the CDR3: TGCGCCAGCAGCTTGGCCGACCAGGGTAAGAACACTGAAGCTTTCTTT. Protein: CASSLADQGKNTEAFF.

J is TRBJ1-1 and V is TRBV4-1; D remains ambiguous. The germline V gene encodes CDR1 MGHRA and CDR2 YSYEKL. V lost 0 bases to trimming and J lost 1 base, with 15 bases between them. CDR3 length equals 17 residues. This CDR3 is CASSQDSVTKTNTEAFF. The CDR3 DNA reads TGCGCCAGCAGCCAAGATTCGGTGACAAAAACGAACACTGAAGCTTTCTTT.

The rearrangement links TRBV5-1 to TRBJ2-7; a possible D gene is TRBD1 (7 bases). Germline V gene data show CDR1 as SGHRS and CDR2 as YFSETQ. The CDR3 loop spans 16 amino acids. V was clipped by 4 bases and J by 5 bases, with 22 bases between them. CDR3 in amino acids: CASSTNRGGMINEQYF. The CDR3, as DNA: TGCGCCAGCAGCACAAACAGGGGAGGAATGATCAACGAGCAGTACTTC.